Listed below are T cell receptor beta chains from one sample, sequenced in a study of blood T cell repertoires in COVID-19. Repertoires were generated with immunoSEQ multiplex PCR, while TCRdb's copy carries only in-frame clones and drops some. This sample has under 200,000 clones; around 83% occur once, and the top ten carry approximately 6.1%. The sequencing input was peripheral blood. The receptor set was obtained from a woman between 40 and 50 years old with acute or convalescent COVID-19. Each CDR3 is given with its conserved first and last residue. Fields, in order: clone size, J gene, V gene, D gene, CDR3 DNA, CDR3 protein. D genes are given only for firm matches. Only some rows state a clone size, as once, few, many or a class for expanded clones.

clone size: NA; J gene: TRBJ1-4; V gene: TRBV6-6; D gene: NA; CDR3 DNA: TGTGCCAGCACCAAAGGCGGGAACACAAATGAAAAACTGTTTTTT; CDR3 protein: CASTKGGNTNEKLFF
clone size: once; J gene: TRBJ2-7; V gene: TRBV10-3; D gene: TRBD2; CDR3 DNA: TGTGCCATCAGTCGACTAGCGGGAGAATACGAGCAGTACTTC; CDR3 protein: CAISRLAGEYEQYF
clone size: NA; J gene: TRBJ1-5; V gene: TRBV19; D gene: TRBD1; CDR3 DNA: TGTGCCAGTAAAAGTTGGGGACAGGGGGTTTATAGCAATCAGCCCCAGCATTTT; CDR3 protein: CASKSWGQGVYSNQPQHF
clone size: NA; J gene: TRBJ2-3; V gene: TRBV10-3; D gene: NA; CDR3 DNA: TGTGCCATCAGTGATTTAGGGGTTCAAGGAGATACGCAGTATTTT; CDR3 protein: CAISDLGVQGDTQYF
clone size: NA; J gene: TRBJ2-7; V gene: TRBV7-6; D gene: NA; CDR3 DNA: TGTGCCAGCAGCTTAGGTGGCGGAGCCTACGAGCAGTACTTC; CDR3 protein: CASSLGGGAYEQYF
clone size: few; J gene: TRBJ1-2; V gene: TRBV28; D gene: NA; CDR3 DNA: TGTGCCAGCAGGGTGGACAGAAACTATGGCTACACCTTC; CDR3 protein: CASRVDRNYGYTF
clone size: few; J gene: TRBJ2-5; V gene: TRBV4-1; D gene: TRBD2; CDR3 DNA: TGCGCCAGCAGCCAAGCCGGGGGGGCAGAGACCCAGTACTTC; CDR3 protein: CASSQAGGAETQYF
clone size: many; J gene: TRBJ1-5; V gene: TRBV19; D gene: NA; CDR3 DNA: TGTGCCAGTAGTATGGGGGGAAGCATCAATCAGCCCCAGCATTTT; CDR3 protein: CASSMGGSINQPQHF
clone size: NA; J gene: TRBJ2-2; V gene: TRBV29-1; D gene: TRBD1; CDR3 DNA: TGCAGCGTTGTTTTCGACAGGGGGATCAACACCGGGGAGCTGTTTTTT; CDR3 protein: CSVVFDRGINTGELFF
clone size: once; J gene: TRBJ2-1; V gene: TRBV7-3; D gene: NA; CDR3 DNA: TGTGCCAGCAGCTTGGGTAATTTTGGGCTCTACAATGAGCAGTTCTTC; CDR3 protein: CASSLGNFGLYNEQFF
clone size: NA; J gene: TRBJ1-2; V gene: TRBV5-5; D gene: NA; CDR3 DNA: TGTGCCAGCACCAAGGGGGTGGGTGGCTACACCTTC; CDR3 protein: CASTKGVGGYTF
clone size: NA; J gene: TRBJ1-4; V gene: TRBV18; D gene: TRBD1; CDR3 DNA: TGTGCCAGCTCACCAACAGGGGCAACTAATGAAAAACTGTTTTTT; CDR3 protein: CASSPTGATNEKLFF
clone size: NA; J gene: TRBJ1-1; V gene: TRBV19; D gene: TRBD1; CDR3 DNA: TGTGCCAGTAGCTTCTTGACAGGGGGCGCGAACACTGAAGCTTTCTTT; CDR3 protein: CASSFLTGGANTEAFF
clone size: NA; J gene: TRBJ2-1; V gene: TRBV18; D gene: TRBD2; CDR3 DNA: TGTGCCAGCTCCCCGACTAGCCCGCTTTGGGCCTACAATGAGCAGTTCTTC; CDR3 protein: CASSPTSPLWAYNEQFF
clone size: NA; J gene: TRBJ2-7; V gene: TRBV2; D gene: NA; CDR3 DNA: TGTGCCAGCAGTGTGTGGCAGGGGTTCGGCGAGCAGTACTTC; CDR3 protein: CASSVWQGFGEQYF
clone size: NA; J gene: TRBJ2-3; V gene: TRBV5-1; D gene: NA; CDR3 DNA: TGCGCCAGCAGCCTGAGTAAGAGCACAGATACGCAGTATTTT; CDR3 protein: CASSLSKSTDTQYF
clone size: NA; J gene: TRBJ2-3; V gene: TRBV5-1; D gene: NA; CDR3 DNA: TGCGCCAGCAGCTACCCCGCTGAGGGTACGCAGTATTTT; CDR3 protein: CASSYPAEGTQYF
clone size: NA; J gene: TRBJ2-2; V gene: TRBV2; D gene: TRBD2; CDR3 DNA: TGTGCCAGCAGTGAATCGGCTAGCGGGAGGGCGGCCGGGGAGCTGTTTTTT; CDR3 protein: CASSESASGRAAGELFF
clone size: NA; J gene: TRBJ1-4; V gene: TRBV2; D gene: TRBD1; CDR3 DNA: TGTGCCAGCAGCATTTACAGGGGGATCAATGAAAAACTGTTTTTT; CDR3 protein: CASSIYRGINEKLFF
clone size: NA; J gene: TRBJ1-5; V gene: TRBV4-1; D gene: NA; CDR3 DNA: TGCGCCAGCAGCCACCTGGCCGGGAGTCAGCCCCAGCATTTT; CDR3 protein: CASSHLAGSQPQHF
clone size: NA; J gene: TRBJ1-5; V gene: TRBV4-1; D gene: NA; CDR3 DNA: TGCGCCAGCAGCCAAGGCCCAGGCGGGGGTCAGCCCCAGCATTTT; CDR3 protein: CASSQGPGGGQPQHF
clone size: NA; J gene: TRBJ1-6; V gene: TRBV5-4; D gene: TRBD1; CDR3 DNA: TGTGCCAGCAGCCCAGGACAGGGCTACTCACCCCTCCACTTT; CDR3 protein: CASSPGQGYSPLHF
clone size: once; J gene: TRBJ2-7; V gene: TRBV6-5; D gene: NA; CDR3 DNA: TGTGCCAGCCGCCAACAGGAACGTATTTACGAGCAGTACTTC; CDR3 protein: CASRQQERIYEQYF
clone size: NA; J gene: TRBJ2-2; V gene: TRBV19; D gene: NA; CDR3 DNA: TGTGCCATCGGGTGGTGGGGGGAGCTGTTTTTT; CDR3 protein: CAIGWWGELFF
clone size: NA; J gene: TRBJ2-3; V gene: TRBV18; D gene: TRBD1; CDR3 DNA: TGTGCCAGCTCACCCCAGACAGGGGAGTTAGATACGCAGTATTTT; CDR3 protein: CASSPQTGELDTQYF
clone size: NA; J gene: TRBJ2-7; V gene: TRBV3-1/TRBV3-2; D gene: TRBD1; CDR3 DNA: TGTGCCAGCAGTCCCGGGACAGACTACGAGCAGTACTTC; CDR3 protein: CASSPGTDYEQYF
clone size: NA; J gene: TRBJ2-5; V gene: TRBV4-1; D gene: TRBD2; CDR3 DNA: TGCGCCAGCAGCCAAGTGGCGGGGGACTTGGGGACCCAGTACTTC; CDR3 protein: CASSQVAGDLGTQYF
clone size: few; J gene: TRBJ2-7; V gene: TRBV28; D gene: TRBD2; CDR3 DNA: TGTGCCAGCAGTTTGATTCAGACTAGCGGCGAGCAGTACTTC; CDR3 protein: CASSLIQTSGEQYF
clone size: NA; J gene: TRBJ2-1; V gene: TRBV30; D gene: NA; CDR3 DNA: TGTGCCTGGAGTCGACAGTCCGAGCAGTTCTTC; CDR3 protein: CAWSRQSEQFF
clone size: NA; J gene: TRBJ2-1; V gene: TRBV10-2; D gene: NA; CDR3 DNA: TGCGCCAGCAGCCGGACTGATAATGAGCAGTTCTTC; CDR3 protein: CASSRTDNEQFF
clone size: NA; J gene: TRBJ1-1; V gene: TRBV5-1; D gene: NA; CDR3 DNA: TGCGCCAGCAGCCCTAGGAGTAACACTGAAGCTTTCTTT; CDR3 protein: CASSPRSNTEAFF
clone size: NA; J gene: TRBJ1-4; V gene: TRBV6-1; D gene: NA; CDR3 DNA: TGTGCCAGCAATTCTAGGGGCTCTACTAATGAAAAACTGTTTTTT; CDR3 protein: CASNSRGSTNEKLFF
clone size: NA; J gene: TRBJ2-7; V gene: TRBV28; D gene: TRBD1; CDR3 DNA: TGTGCCAGCAGTTCCCCTCCGGGACAGGGCAACGAGCAGTACTTC; CDR3 protein: CASSSPPGQGNEQYF
clone size: NA; J gene: TRBJ2-1; V gene: TRBV7-2; D gene: TRBD2; CDR3 DNA: TGTGCCAGCAGCTCCCATGGCGGGAGTGTCAATGAGCAGTTCTTC; CDR3 protein: CASSSHGGSVNEQFF
clone size: NA; J gene: TRBJ1-2; V gene: TRBV13; D gene: NA; CDR3 DNA: TGTGCCAGCACCTTAACACGGGGGGGATACTATGGCTACACCTTC; CDR3 protein: CASTLTRGGYYGYTF